The 30 T cell receptor beta chains given below trace back to one sample, sequenced in a study of vaccination effects on CD4 cells after COVID-19. Which antigens these TCRs recognize remains unknown. Peptide-pool stimulation followed by sequencing identified expanded antigen-specific CD4+ clonotypes in the ViraFEST assay. After around ten days in culture, the CD4+ T cells were isolated. Two-dose vaccination with either BNT162b2 or mRNA-1273 was given to the participants. Data came from immunoSEQ multiplex PCR; TCRdb stores just in-frame clones and leaves some out. In the table there are roughly 59,000 clones, 60% to 80% of which are singletons. The specimen was CD4+ T cells from PBMCs cultured with HCoV-OC43 spike peptides, collected after COVID-19 vaccination. Subset noted: HCoV-OC43 spike overlapping peptide pool stimulation. These receptor sequences come from a human donor who received a COVID-19 vaccine.

The rearrangement links TRBV6-1 to TRBJ1-1, with a tentative D call TRBD1 (5 bases). V dropped 0 bases and J dropped 1 base, with 12 bases sitting between them. The CDR3 has 16 amino acids. CDR1 and CDR2 (germline): MNHNS, SASEGT. DNA of the CDR3: TGTGCCAGCAGTGAAGCCCAGGGAGGGTGGAACACTGAAGCTTTCTTT. It yields the protein CASSEAQGGWNTEAFF.

The gene calls are TRBV19 and TRBJ2-7, with TRBD1 matching 9 bases. V lost 7 bases and J lost 0; bases outside the gene matches: 7. The CDR3 has 15 residues. Per germline, CDR1 LNHDA and CDR2 SQIVND (reference sequence). CDR3 nucleotide sequence: TGTGCCAGTACTTACAGGGGGCACCTCTCCTACGAGCAGTACGTC. Protein product: CASTYRGHLSYEQYV.

This clone was seen more than once but under ten times. The V call is TRBV25-1, the J call TRBJ1-5; D is undetermined. The length of the CDR3 is 12 residues. From germline, CDR1 is MGHDK and CDR2 SYGVNS. V lost 2 bases to trimming and J lost 4 bases, with 3 bases between them. The DNA of the CDR3 is TGTGCCAGCAGTGAACGAAATCAGCCCCAGCATTTT. Protein product: CASSERNQPQHF.

This rearrangement joins TRBV29-1 to TRBJ2-5, with 11 nucleotides matching TRBD1. There are 13 residues in the CDR3. Germline loops: CDR1 SQVTM, CDR2 ANQGSEA. The trim removed 4 bases at V and 7 bases at J, leaving 5 bases unmatched. CDR3 coding DNA: TGCAGCGTTGGGGACAGGGGGGCCGGGACCCAGTACTTC. This codes for CSVGDRGAGTQYF.

This rearrangement joins TRBV28 to TRBJ1-5, with 7 bases lining up with TRBD1. V lost 6 bases, J lost 6 bases, and 2 bases stayed unmatched. The CDR3 is 12 amino acids. Germline CDR1 reads MDHEN; CDR2 reads SYDVKM. The CDR3 nucleotides are TGTGCCAGCAGAACAGGGGCTCAGCCCCAGCATTTT. Encoded protein: CASRTGAQPQHF.

The rearrangement joins TRBV28 to TRBJ2-7; D perhaps matches TRBD2 (5 bases). CDR1 is MDHEN and CDR2 is SYDVKM in the germline V gene. The CDR3 has 15 residues. V lost 6 bases, J lost 0 bases, and 15 bases lay in between. Here the CDR3 DNA reads TGTGCCAGCAGGTTCGGGTTGCGGGCCTCCTACGAGCAGTACGTC. Translated, it gives CASRFGLRASYEQYV.

The chain employs TRBV6-2 or TRBV6-3 and TRBJ2-5, with a tentative D call TRBD2 (5 bases). The CDR3 sequence is 14 residues long. Germline V lookup: CDR1 MNHEY, CDR2 SVGEGT. V lost 0 bases, J lost 5 bases, and 10 bases lay in between. CDR3 nucleotide sequence: TGTGCCAGCAGTTACTCCTCCGGGGTCGAGACCCAGTACTTC. This codes for CASSYSSGVETQYF.

This sequence joins TRBV7-8 and TRBJ2-1, with 9 bases aligning to TRBD2. The germline gives CDR1 SGHVS, CDR2 FQNEAQ. This CDR3 comprises 18 residues. J was trimmed by 4 bases and V by 4 bases; bases with no gene match: 14. The CDR3 region is CASSSGLAGIRAYNEQFF. The CDR3 nucleotides are TGTGCCAGCAGCTCCGGGCTAGCGGGGATTCGAGCTTACAATGAGCAGTTCTTC.

In this sample, this clone turned up once. The chain joins TRBV9 to TRBJ1-1, with D possibly being TRBD1 (5 bases). This CDR3 is 14 amino acids long. V dropped 2 bases and J dropped 5 bases, with 13 bases sitting between them. The germline gives CDR1 SGDLS, CDR2 YYNGEE. CDR3 nucleotide sequence: TGTGCCAGCAGCGTTGGGGGATCGAGAACTGAAGCTTTCTTT. Translated: CASSVGGSRTEAFF.

V is TRBV24-1 and J is TRBJ1-5; 9 bases line up with TRBD1. Germline trimming cut 6 bases from V and 3 bases from J; bases unmatched to any gene: 5. The CDR3 has 15 amino acids. Germline V CDR1 and CDR2: KGHDR, SFDVKD. Written as DNA, the CDR3 is TGTGCCACCAGTTCGGGACAGGGATTCAATCAGCCCCAGCATTTT. The encoded protein is CATSSGQGFNQPQHF.

The V and J genes are TRBV29-1 and TRBJ1-2; tentatively, D is TRBD1 (5 bases). Trimming stripped 4 bases from V and 2 bases from J, with 14 bases between. Germline V gene lookup returns CDR1 SQVTM and CDR2 ANQGSEA. The CDR3 totals 14 residues. CDR3 sequence: CSVAPGRQNYGYTF. CDR3 DNA sequence: TGCAGCGTTGCCCCGGGACGGCAGAACTATGGCTACACCTTC.

The CDR3 DNA reads TGCGCCAGCAGCTTGGCGGGACAGAGTCAGCCCCAGCATTTT. It specifies CASSLAGQSQPQHF. The chain recombines TRBV5-1 with TRBJ1-5, with 7 bases lining up with TRBD1. The V gene end was trimmed by 0 bases and the J gene end by 6 bases; junction bases not matched to a gene: 3. CDR1 and CDR2 (germline): SGHRS, YFSETQ. The CDR3 extends over 14 amino acids.

V and J are TRBV7-2 and TRBJ1-4; tentatively, D is TRBD1 (6 bases). Trimming shortened V by 8 bases and J by 5 bases, and 15 bases separated the two germline ends. CDR1 and CDR2 from the germline V gene are SGHTA and FQGNSA. The CDR3 contains 14 residues. CDR3 sequence (DNA): TGTGCCAGCGCGGCCGGGACAAGAAATGAAAAACTGTTTTTT. Its translation is CASAAGTRNEKLFF.

J is TRBJ2-1 and V is TRBV25-1; possibly TRBD2 for D (7 bases). This CDR3 has 15 amino acids. CDR1 and CDR2 from the germline V gene are MGHDK and SYGVNS. Trimming removed 3 bases at V and 4 bases at J, with 13 bases between. CDR3 region: CASSDWTRGYNEQFF. As DNA, the CDR3 is TGTGCCAGCAGTGACTGGACTAGGGGGTACAATGAGCAGTTCTTC.

The chain carries TRBV7-9 and TRBJ2-2; D uncertain. The germline V and J ends were trimmed by 1 base and 7 bases, with 16 bases remaining between them. The CDR3 is 16 residues long. Germline V gene lookup returns CDR1 SEHNR and CDR2 FQNEAQ (reference sequence). In DNA, the CDR3 is TGTGCCAGCAGCTTAGTAGGGCGCGGCCATCACGGGGAGCTGTTTTTT. Translated: CASSLVGRGHHGELFF.

The sample holds one count of this clone. The gene calls are TRBV28 and TRBJ2-1; 11 bases align to TRBD1. V lost 6 bases and J lost 4; bases outside the gene matches: 8. CDR1 is MDHEN and CDR2 is SYDVKM in the germline V gene. This CDR3 spans 16 amino acids. The CDR3, as DNA: TGTGCCAGCAGCTCTATCGGGACAGGGGGGTACAATGAGCAGTTCTTC. Residues: CASSSIGTGGYNEQFF.

This clone has just a few counts. This chain links TRBV7-9 with TRBJ2-7, with D tentatively TRBD2 (6 bases). The germline CDR1 and CDR2 sequences are SEHNR and FQNEAQ (reference sequence). V lost 7 bases and J 5 bases, leaving 21 bases between the germline ends. The CDR3 covers 15 residues. The CDR3 DNA follows: TGTGCCAGCACCTTGGGAGGTCACAAAGGGGACGAGCAGTACGTC. This encodes CASTLGGHKGDEQYV.

V usage is TRBV12-2 and J usage is TRBJ1-1; TRBD1, the table's D call, lacks a check against the DNA. TRBV12-2 is designated a pseudogene. The CDR3 contains 17 residues. CDR3 loop: CASRLAGGQGPGTEAFF. The CDR3 coding sequence is TGTGCAAGTCGCTTAGCGGGGGGACAGGGGCCGGGGACTGAAGCTTTCTTT.

CDR3 in amino acids: CAISERTSQETQYF. In nucleotides, the CDR3 is TGTGCCATCAGTGAGAGAACATCCCAAGAGACCCAGTACTTC. The chain links TRBV10-3 to TRBJ2-5; D ambiguous. V was trimmed by 2 bases and J by 1 base, leaving 8 bases between them. The CDR3 is made up of 14 amino acids. Germline CDR1 reads ENHRY; CDR2 reads SYGVKD.

The chain links TRBV5-1 to TRBJ2-1; D perhaps matches TRBD2 (6 bases). The germline V gene has CDR1 SGHRS and CDR2 YFSETQ. The CDR3 has 15 residues. Trimming took off 2 bases at V and 2 bases at J, with 11 bases between the two ends. The CDR3 is CASSLRLGAYNEQFF. In DNA, the CDR3 is TGCGCCAGCAGCTTACGACTAGGGGCCTACAATGAGCAGTTCTTC.

This clone showed up just a few times. V is TRBV6-2 or TRBV6-3 and J is TRBJ1-2, with D tentatively TRBD1 (6 bases). Germline V gene sequence: CDR1 MNHEY, CDR2 SVGEGT. CDR3 length: 15 amino acids. Between the trimmed V and J ends, which lost 4 bases and 5 bases, there was a span of 17 bases. CDR3 sequence (DNA): TGTGCCAGCAGTTCGACAGGAGTGACGGGATATGGCTACACCTTC. This gives the protein CASSSTGVTGYGYTF.

J is TRBJ1-5 and V is TRBV4-3, with 7 bases lining up with TRBD1. Per germline, CDR1 LGHNA and CDR2 YSLEER. V shed 3 bases, J shed 7 bases, and the junction held 9 bases outside the gene matches. CDR3 length: 15 residues. In DNA form, the CDR3 reads TGCGCCAGCAGCCAGGATGGACAGGTTCGACAGCCCCAGCATTTT. Protein: CASSQDGQVRQPQHF.

The chain uses TRBV25-1 and TRBJ2-2, with 8 nucleotides matching TRBD1. V gave up 3 bases and J gave up 2 bases; unmatched junction bases: 5. CDR3 length: 16 amino acids. In germline, CDR1 is MGHDK, CDR2 SYGVNS. CDR3 amino acids: CASSDPRGRNTGELFF. CDR3 coding DNA: TGTGCCAGCAGTGATCCCAGGGGGCGAAACACCGGGGAGCTGTTTTTT.

The V call is TRBV6-2 or TRBV6-3, the J call TRBJ2-7; no definite D call. Trimming stripped 5 bases from V and 0 bases from J, with 14 bases between. CDR1 and CDR2 from the germline V gene are MNHEY and SVGEGT. The CDR3 totals 15 residues. CDR3 nucleotide sequence: TGTGCCAGCAGTGCCCAAGGGTCGCCCTCCTACGAGCAGTACGTC. Its protein product is CASSAQGSPSYEQYV.

This chain uses TRBV7-9 with TRBJ2-5; D is possibly TRBD1 or TRBD2 (5 bases each). V lost 5 bases, J lost 3 bases, and 13 bases lay in between. The CDR3 spans 14 residues. Germline loops: CDR1 SEHNR, CDR2 FQNEAQ (reference sequence). DNA of the CDR3: TGTGCCAGCAGCCCGGGACCGATGAAAGAGACCCAGTACTTC. Amino acids: CASSPGPMKETQYF.

This chain links TRBV2 with TRBJ2-3; 11 nucleotides align to TRBD2. The V gene end was trimmed by 6 bases and the J gene end by 2 bases; junction bases not matched to a gene: 4. CDR3 length: 15 residues. Looked up from germline, CDR1 is SNHLY and CDR2 is FYNNEI. As DNA, the CDR3 is TGTGCCAGCAGGGCTAGCGGGGGGATCACAGATACGCAGTATTTT. Protein sequence: CASRASGGITDTQYF.

The chain has TRBV4-1 and TRBJ1-6; D perhaps matches TRBD1 (5 bases). CDR1 is MGHRA, CDR2 YSYEKL, per germline. The CDR3 spans 16 residues. Trimming cost V 0 bases and J 6 bases, with 12 bases left between them. The CDR3: CASSQERGTGNSPLHF. The CDR3 DNA sequence: TGCGCCAGCAGCCAAGAGAGAGGGACGGGTAATTCACCCCTCCACTTT.

The CDR3 region has the DNA TGTGCCAGCAGCTTAGTAGGACAGGGACCCGAAAAACTGTTTTTT. It translates to CASSLVGQGPEKLFF. The V and J genes are TRBV7-2 and TRBJ1-4; 8 bases map to TRBD1. The V segment lost 1 base and the J segment 8 bases; nucleotides outside the gene matches: 6. The CDR3 covers 15 residues. Germline V gives CDR1 SGHTA, CDR2 FQGNSA.

The V call is TRBV27, the J call TRBJ2-3, with TRBD1 identical over 9 bases. V was pared by 3 bases and J by 5 bases, with 6 bases of the junction left unmatched. Germline V gene sequence: CDR1 MNHEY, CDR2 SMNVEV (reference sequence). The CDR3 extends over 15 amino acids. The CDR3 DNA follows: TGTGCCAGCAGTTTCTTAGGGACAGGGAAAGATACGCAGTATTTT. It translates to CASSFLGTGKDTQYF.

The chain couples TRBV6-2 or TRBV6-3 to TRBJ2-7, with unresolved D. This CDR3 is built from 12 residues. CDR1 MNHEY and CDR2 SVGEGT come from the germline V gene. Trimming removed 6 bases at V and 4 bases at J, with 10 bases between. In nucleotides, the CDR3 is TGTGCCAGCAGCCCGAGATTATACGAGCAGTACGTC. Its protein product is CASSPRLYEQYV.